This is a list of T cell receptor beta chains from one sample in a study of cytomegalovirus exposure and HLA in healthy donors. Only in-frame clones appear in the TCRdb table, and some are missing; sequencing was by immunoSEQ multiplex PCR. The table shows under 100,000 clones, with approximately 81% occurring only once. The sequencing input was PBMCs. These receptor sequences come from a woman between 65 and 79 years old in good health and CMV-seropositive. Both conserved end residues are part of each CDR3. A D gene is named only where the DNA matches it firmly. Size values are once, few and many counts, or a class for expanded clones, and some rows have none.

TRBV19,.,TRBJ1-1,few,CASTDPPGGDTEAFF,TGTGCCAGTACCGACCCTCCGGGGGGAGACACTGAAGCTTTCTTT
TRBV11-2,.,TRBJ2-5,once,CASSLGGIKETQYF,TGTGCCAGCAGCTTAGGGGGCATTAAAGAGACCCAGTACTTC
TRBV7-2,TRBD1,TRBJ2-7,.,CASSLAGGGEQYF,TGTGCCAGCAGCTTGGCAGGGGGCGGCGAGCAGTACTTC
TRBV27,TRBD1,TRBJ2-5,.,CASSTTGTAQETQYF,TGTGCCAGCAGTACTACCGGGACAGCTCAAGAGACCCAGTACTTC
TRBV27,TRBD2,TRBJ2-2,.,CASSSPLAGVAGELFF,TGTGCCAGCAGTTCACCGCTAGCGGGAGTGGCCGGGGAGCTGTTTTTT
TRBV5-6,TRBD1,TRBJ1-2,.,CASSLFSGTGRDYGYTF,TGTGCCAGCAGCTTGTTCTCCGGGACAGGGAGAGACTATGGCTACACCTTC
TRBV14,.,TRBJ2-5,.,CASSQGGGGTQYF,TGTGCCAGCAGCCAAGGAGGTGGAGGGACCCAGTACTTC
TRBV7-9,.,TRBJ2-2,.,CSSQRRGELFF,TGTTCCAGCCAGCGGCGGGGGGAGCTGTTTTTT
TRBV21-1,.,TRBJ2-7,.,CASSKEAQGSYEQYF,TGTGCCAGCAGCAAAGAGGCGCAGGGATCCTACGAGCAGTACTTC
TRBV5-4,.,TRBJ2-3,.,CASSFNLVGGSTDTQYF,TGTGCCAGCAGCTTTAATCTAGTGGGGGGTAGCACAGATACGCAGTATTTT
TRBV28,.,TRBJ1-1,.,CASSLEGSTEAFF,TGTGCCAGCAGTTTGGAGGGGTCTACTGAAGCTTTCTTT
TRBV7-9,TRBD2,TRBJ2-7,once,CASRRASGSSYEQYF,TGTGCCAGCAGGCGGGCTAGCGGGAGTTCCTACGAGCAGTACTTC
TRBV5-8,.,TRBJ1-1,.,CASILGGALDTEAFF,TGTGCCAGCATCCTAGGAGGCGCGTTGGACACTGAAGCTTTCTTT
TRBV18,.,TRBJ2-7,.,CASSPSHGSYEQYF,TGTGCCAGCTCACCGTCGCACGGCTCCTACGAGCAGTACTTC
TRBV4-3,.,TRBJ2-7,.,CASSHSGTGSDEQYF,TGCGCCAGCAGCCATTCCGGAACGGGTAGCGACGAGCAGTACTTC
TRBV7-2,TRBD1,TRBJ1-5,.,CASSISIQGAHSNQPQHF,TGTGCCAGCAGCATTAGTATCCAGGGGGCCCATAGCAATCAGCCCCAGCATTTT
TRBV29-1,.,TRBJ2-5,once,CSVAGIGETQYF,TGCAGCGTGGCCGGGATTGGAGAGACCCAGTACTTC
TRBV7-2,TRBD2,TRBJ2-7,.,CASSSPIAGGPGEQYF,TGTGCCAGCAGCTCCCCTATAGCGGGAGGGCCGGGCGAGCAGTACTTC
TRBV10-1,.,TRBJ2-7,.,CASRNSGLNEQYF,TGCGCCAGCAGAAATTCAGGGTTGAACGAGCAGTACTTC
TRBV5-4,TRBD2,TRBJ2-3,.,CASSNREAHTDTQYF,TGTGCCAGCAGTAATCGGGAGGCCCACACAGATACGCAGTATTTT
TRBV30,TRBD2,TRBJ2-3,.,CAWSLSGSVTDTQYF,TGTGCCTGGAGTTTGAGCGGGAGTGTCACAGATACGCAGTATTTT
TRBV5-1,.,TRBJ1-4,.,CASSEGSRGSNEKLFF,TGCGCCAGCAGCGAAGGGTCGCGGGGCAGCAATGAAAAACTGTTTTTT
TRBV9,TRBD2,TRBJ2-1,.,CASSGLAGGVSNEQFF,TGTGCCAGCAGCGGACTAGCGGGAGGTGTCAGCAATGAGCAGTTCTTC
TRBV5-1,TRBD2,TRBJ2-7,.,CASRLAGVSYEQYF,TGCGCCAGCAGACTAGCGGGCGTTTCCTACGAGCAGTACTTC
TRBV28,TRBD2,TRBJ2-1,.,CASRLAGVIYEQFF,TGTGCCAGCAGGCTAGCGGGAGTTATATATGAGCAGTTCTTC
TRBV7-9,.,TRBJ2-1,.,CASSFELAQNEQFF,TGTGCCAGCAGCTTCGAACTAGCTCAGAATGAGCAGTTCTTC
TRBV7-2,.,TRBJ2-2,.,CASSPGITGELFF,TGTGCCAGCAGCCCGGGGATCACCGGGGAGCTGTTTTTT
TRBV23-1,.,TRBJ1-4,few,CASSLDSSNEKLFF,TGCGCCAGCAGTCTGGACAGTAGTAATGAAAAACTGTTTTTT
TRBV7-6,.,TRBJ2-7,.,CASSRVAGVDEQYF,TGTGCCAGCAGTCGGGTCGCCGGCGTTGACGAGCAGTACTTC
TRBV9,.,TRBJ2-5,many,CASSVDSGVWETQYF,TGTGCCAGCAGCGTAGATTCAGGGGTGTGGGAGACCCAGTACTTC
TRBV19,TRBD1,TRBJ2-1,.,CASGQGANEQFF,TGTGCCAGTGGGCAGGGGGCAAATGAGCAGTTCTTC
TRBV19,.,TRBJ1-4,.,CASLKGANEKLFF,TGTGCCAGTCTAAAGGGGGCTAATGAAAAACTGTTTTTT
TRBV4-3,TRBD2,TRBJ2-6,few,CASSQDPGGSGANVLTF,TGCGCCAGCAGCCAAGACCCGGGGGGGTCTGGGGCCAACGTCCTGACTTTC
TRBV4-1,.,TRBJ1-1,.,CASSQEELGGTEAFF,TGCGCCAGCAGCCAAGAAGAATTAGGGGGAACTGAAGCTTTCTTT
TRBV5-1,TRBD1,TRBJ2-1,.,CASSQGAQNEQFF,TGCGCCAGCAGTCAGGGGGCCCAGAATGAGCAGTTCTTC
TRBV11-2,TRBD1,TRBJ1-5,.,CASSSGGAGGHQPQHF,TGTGCCAGCAGCTCCGGCGGGGCAGGGGGACATCAGCCCCAGCATTTT
TRBV25-1,.,TRBJ1-3,.,CASSQANSGNTIYF,TGTGCCAGCAGTCAGGCGAACTCTGGAAACACCATATATTTT
TRBV4-3,TRBD2,TRBJ2-3,.,CASSLSGRGGTDTQYF,TGCGCCAGCAGCCTTAGCGGGAGGGGTGGCACAGATACGCAGTATTTT
TRBV7-2,.,TRBJ1-4,.,CASSPTATNEKLFF,TGTGCCAGCAGCCCAACTGCAACTAATGAAAAACTGTTTTTT
TRBV13,.,TRBJ2-1,few,CASSLVGLLSSYNEQFF,TGTGCCAGCAGCTTAGTGGGCCTCCTGAGCTCCTACAATGAGCAGTTCTTC
TRBV5-1,TRBD2,TRBJ2-7,.,CASSLKGGRGSEQYF,TGCGCCAGCAGCTTGAAGGGCGGGAGGGGATCCGAGCAGTACTTC
TRBV25-1,TRBD1,TRBJ1-1,.,CASTVPGQGLNTEAFF,TGTGCCAGCACTGTCCCGGGACAGGGTCTGAACACTGAAGCTTTCTTT
TRBV7-6,.,TRBJ2-3,.,CASSSQPGDTQYF,TGTGCCAGCAGCTCCCAACCAGGGGATACGCAGTATTTT